This TCR beta chain was obtained from a study of identical twins. This clonotype was detected many times. Its antigen remains unidentified. Germline V gives CDR1 SQVTM, CDR2 ANQGSEA. CDR3 length: 15 residues. V shed 3 bases and J 2 bases; nucleotides not matched to a gene: 6. TCRdb re-called the 5' RACE reads through MiXCR, storing one row per CDR3 protein. This table has 1.5 million to 2 million distinct CDR3 sequences, about 32% appearing once. The study, taken as a whole, reports: In zero-insertion analyses, partial confounding could arise from invariant MAIT and iNKT cells. Beta clonotypes that were abundant in cord blood contained fewer insertions, a pattern absent from memory repertoires. Models underestimated out-of-frame TCR alpha sharing in monozygotic twins.

This clonotype was sampled from a newborn girl in good health. The chain joins TRBV29-1 to TRBJ2-3, with 9 bases lining up with TRBD2. The source material was cord blood. The chain's CDR3 is CSVERAGGVTDTQYF. For the CDR3, the DNA is TGCAGCGTTGAGAGGGCGGGGGGGGTCACAGATACGCAGTATTTT.